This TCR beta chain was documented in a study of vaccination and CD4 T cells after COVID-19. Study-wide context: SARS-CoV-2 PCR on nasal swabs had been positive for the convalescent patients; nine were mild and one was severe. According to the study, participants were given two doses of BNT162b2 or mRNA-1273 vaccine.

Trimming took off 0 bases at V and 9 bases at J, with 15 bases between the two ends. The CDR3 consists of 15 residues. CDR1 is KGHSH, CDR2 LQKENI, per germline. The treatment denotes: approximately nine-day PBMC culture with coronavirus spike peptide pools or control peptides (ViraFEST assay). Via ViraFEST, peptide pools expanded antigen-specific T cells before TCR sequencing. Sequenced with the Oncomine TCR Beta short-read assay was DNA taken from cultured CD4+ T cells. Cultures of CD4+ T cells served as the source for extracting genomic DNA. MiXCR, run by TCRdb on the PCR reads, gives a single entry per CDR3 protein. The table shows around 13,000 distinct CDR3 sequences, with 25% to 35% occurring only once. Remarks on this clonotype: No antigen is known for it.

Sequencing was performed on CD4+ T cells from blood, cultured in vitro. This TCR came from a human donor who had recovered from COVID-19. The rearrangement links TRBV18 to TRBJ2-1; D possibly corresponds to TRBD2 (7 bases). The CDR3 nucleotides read TGTGCCAGCTCACCACCGACGAGGGGGGGCACTGAGCAGTTCTTC. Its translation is CASSPPTRGGTEQFF.